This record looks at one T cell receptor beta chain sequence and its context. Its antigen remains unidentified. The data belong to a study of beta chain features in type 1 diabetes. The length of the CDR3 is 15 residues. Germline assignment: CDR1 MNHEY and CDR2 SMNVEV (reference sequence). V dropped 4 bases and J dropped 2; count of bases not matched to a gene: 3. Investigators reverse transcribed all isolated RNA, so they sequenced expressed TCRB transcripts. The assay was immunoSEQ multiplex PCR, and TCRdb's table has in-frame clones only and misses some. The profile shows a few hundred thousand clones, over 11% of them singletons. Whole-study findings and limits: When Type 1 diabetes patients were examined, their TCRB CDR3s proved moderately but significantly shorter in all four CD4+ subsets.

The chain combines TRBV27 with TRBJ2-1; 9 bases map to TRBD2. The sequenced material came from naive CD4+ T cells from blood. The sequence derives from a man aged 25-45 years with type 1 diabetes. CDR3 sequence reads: CASSWERGAYNEQFF. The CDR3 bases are TGTGCCAGCAGTTGGGAGCGGGGGGCCTACAATGAGCAGTTCTTC.